This T cell receptor (beta chain) was captured by sequencing in a study of CXCR4 blockade with PD-1 therapy in pancreatic cancer. The CDR3 runs to 17 residues. The V and J ends lost 2 bases and 0 bases, in that order; junction bases with no gene match: 8. CDR1 and CDR2 (germline): MDHEN, SYDVKM. Only in-frame clones appear in the TCRdb table, and some are missing; sequencing was by immunoSEQ multiplex PCR. The repertoire has about 5,000 clones, approximately 52% of them found once; the top ten carry 14%. This chain joins TRBV28 and TRBJ2-3, with TRBD2 matching 7 bases. This clonotype originated in a human donor with pancreatic ductal adenocarcinoma. The sequenced sample was tumor tissue. The CDR3 DNA sequence: TGTGCCAGCAGTTTAGGTATCGCGGGAGCAAGCACAGATACGCAGTATTTT. Translated, it gives CASSLGIAGASTDTQYF. The full variable domain, completed using reference TRBV28 and TRBJ2-3, is DVKVTQSSRYLVKRTGEKVFLECVQDMDHENMFWYRQDPGLGLRLIYFSYDVKMKEKGDIPEGYSVSREKKERFSLILESASTNQTSMYLCASSLGIAGASTDTQYFGPGTRLTVL.